This is a list of T cell receptor beta chains from one sample in a study of ipilimumab plus nivolumab after autologous stem cell transplantation. Some clones are missing from TCRdb's copy, which holds only in-frame ones; the method was immunoSEQ multiplex PCR. The data hold 11,000 or so clones, with 70% to 80% observed a single time. This material consisted of PBMCs, taken in a trial of ipilimumab plus nivolumab as post-transplant consolidation. The receptors come from a male donor with multiple myeloma. Both conserved end residues are part of each CDR3. D genes are given only for firm matches. Not every row has a clone size; where given, it reads once, few, many or a size class.

v_call: TRBV19
clone_size: .
d_call: .
j_call: TRBJ1-5
cdr3_aa: CASSIDTGTGNQPQHF
cdr3_nt: TGTGCCAGTAGTATAGATACAGGTACGGGCAATCAGCCCCAGCATTTT

v_call: TRBV10-3
clone_size: once
d_call: TRBD2
j_call: TRBJ2-5
cdr3_aa: CAISGGGQETQYF
cdr3_nt: TGTGCCATCAGTGGCGGGGGGCAAGAGACCCAGTACTTC

v_call: TRBV19
clone_size: .
d_call: .
j_call: TRBJ2-1
cdr3_aa: CASSWSSNEQFF
cdr3_nt: TGTGCCAGTAGTTGGTCCAGCAATGAGCAGTTCTTC

v_call: TRBV12-5
clone_size: .
d_call: .
j_call: TRBJ2-3
cdr3_aa: CASGLGTAYTQYF
cdr3_nt: TGTGCTAGTGGTTTGGGAACAGCATATACGCAGTATTTT

v_call: TRBV29-1
clone_size: .
d_call: .
j_call: TRBJ2-1
cdr3_aa: CSVGQTEYNEQFF
cdr3_nt: TGCAGCGTTGGCCAGACAGAGTACAATGAGCAGTTCTTC

v_call: TRBV5-1
clone_size: .
d_call: .
j_call: TRBJ2-3
cdr3_aa: CASSPSSTTDTQYF
cdr3_nt: TGCGCCAGCAGCCCATCTTCGACCACAGATACGCAGTATTTT

v_call: TRBV2
clone_size: .
d_call: .
j_call: TRBJ2-1
cdr3_aa: CASRRDRSSYNEQFF
cdr3_nt: TGTGCCAGCAGGCGGGACAGAAGCTCCTACAATGAGCAGTTCTTC

v_call: TRBV18
clone_size: .
d_call: TRBD2
j_call: TRBJ2-4
cdr3_aa: CASSPSSGGPSGENIQYF
cdr3_nt: TGTGCCAGCTCACCGTCTAGCGGGGGCCCTTCGGGCGAAAACATTCAGTACTTC

v_call: TRBV29-1
clone_size: large
d_call: .
j_call: TRBJ1-5
cdr3_aa: CSVEQDSNQPQHF
cdr3_nt: TGCAGCGTTGAACAGGATAGCAATCAGCCCCAGCATTTT

v_call: TRBV19
clone_size: .
d_call: .
j_call: TRBJ1-5
cdr3_aa: CASSKRQYNQPQHF
cdr3_nt: TGTGCCAGTAGTAAGCGGCAGTACAATCAGCCCCAGCATTTT

v_call: TRBV18
clone_size: .
d_call: .
j_call: TRBJ2-5
cdr3_aa: CASSPPEGRIQETQYF
cdr3_nt: TGTGCCAGCTCACCACCGGAAGGACGGATACAAGAGACCCAGTACTTC

v_call: TRBV7-3
clone_size: .
d_call: .
j_call: TRBJ2-6
cdr3_aa: CASSSAPASVQRSGANVLTF
cdr3_nt: TGTGCCAGCAGCTCCGCGCCTGCCTCGGTCCAGCGTTCTGGGGCCAACGTCCTGACTTTC

v_call: TRBV7-2
clone_size: few
d_call: TRBD1
j_call: TRBJ1-1
cdr3_aa: CASRGQANTEAFF
cdr3_nt: TGTGCCAGCAGGGGACAGGCAAACACTGAAGCTTTCTTT

v_call: TRBV29-1
clone_size: .
d_call: TRBD1
j_call: TRBJ2-3
cdr3_aa: CSVGQGATDTQYF
cdr3_nt: TGCAGCGTCGGACAGGGCGCCACAGATACGCAGTATTTT

v_call: TRBV18
clone_size: .
d_call: .
j_call: TRBJ1-4
cdr3_aa: CASSPPVGDEKLFF
cdr3_nt: TGTGCCAGCTCACCCCCCGTCGGGGATGAAAAACTGTTTTTT

v_call: TRBV5-1
clone_size: .
d_call: .
j_call: TRBJ1-1
cdr3_aa: CASSSSSQRLTEAFF
cdr3_nt: TGCGCCAGCAGCTCTTCCTCACAGAGACTCACTGAAGCTTTCTTT

v_call: TRBV27
clone_size: .
d_call: TRBD1
j_call: TRBJ2-6
cdr3_aa: CASSLSLGTGFGGANVLTF
cdr3_nt: TGTGCCAGCAGTTTATCTTTAGGGACAGGGTTCGGTGGGGCCAACGTCCTGACTTTC

v_call: TRBV18
clone_size: once
d_call: .
j_call: TRBJ2-2
cdr3_aa: CASSPIWTVNTGELFF
cdr3_nt: TGTGCCAGCTCACCGATCTGGACAGTAAACACCGGGGAGCTGTTTTTT

v_call: TRBV6-6
clone_size: .
d_call: .
j_call: TRBJ2-2
cdr3_aa: CASRNYRLAGELFF
cdr3_nt: TGTGCCAGCAGAAACTATCGGTTAGCCGGGGAGCTGTTTTTT

v_call: TRBV9
clone_size: few
d_call: .
j_call: TRBJ1-2
cdr3_aa: CASSPTWTGNYGYTF
cdr3_nt: TGTGCCAGCAGCCCCACTTGGACCGGTAACTATGGCTACACCTTC

v_call: TRBV6-1
clone_size: once
d_call: TRBD1
j_call: TRBJ1-1
cdr3_aa: CASSSGQGNTEAFF
cdr3_nt: TGTGCCAGCAGTTCTGGACAGGGGAACACTGAAGCTTTCTTT

v_call: TRBV29-1
clone_size: .
d_call: .
j_call: TRBJ2-7
cdr3_aa: CSVEEQGKDYEQYF
cdr3_nt: TGCAGCGTTGAGGAACAGGGAAAGGACTACGAGCAGTACTTC

v_call: TRBV6-5
clone_size: few
d_call: .
j_call: TRBJ1-1
cdr3_aa: CASIPSGGLGTEAFF
cdr3_nt: TGTGCCAGCATCCCATCCGGGGGGCTGGGCACTGAAGCTTTCTTT

v_call: TRBV11-2
clone_size: .
d_call: TRBD2
j_call: TRBJ2-1
cdr3_aa: CASSHLLHGTSAAIGQFF
cdr3_nt: TGTGCCAGCAGCCATCTCCTTCATGGGACTAGCGCAGCAATTGGGCAGTTCTTC

v_call: TRBV9
clone_size: .
d_call: .
j_call: TRBJ1-3
cdr3_aa: CASSVAGVGHTIYF
cdr3_nt: TGTGCCAGCAGCGTCGCAGGGGTCGGGCACACCATATATTTT

v_call: TRBV6-1
clone_size: few
d_call: TRBD1
j_call: TRBJ2-7
cdr3_aa: CASSGGQSVFYEQYF
cdr3_nt: TGTGCCAGCAGTGGGGGACAGTCCGTTTTCTACGAGCAGTACTTC

v_call: TRBV5-6
clone_size: .
d_call: .
j_call: TRBJ2-5
cdr3_aa: CASRFGAGATQETQYF
cdr3_nt: TGTGCCAGCAGATTTGGCGCGGGGGCGACCCAAGAGACCCAGTACTTC

v_call: TRBV5-4
clone_size: .
d_call: .
j_call: TRBJ2-3
cdr3_aa: CASRDGDFYTDTQYF
cdr3_nt: TGTGCCAGCAGAGATGGGGACTTCTACACAGATACGCAGTATTTT

v_call: TRBV14
clone_size: .
d_call: .
j_call: TRBJ1-1
cdr3_aa: CASSQGWTEAFF
cdr3_nt: TGTGCCAGCAGCCAGGGGTGGACTGAAGCTTTCTTT

v_call: TRBV19
clone_size: .
d_call: TRBD2
j_call: TRBJ2-3
cdr3_aa: CASSLGVAGTSTDTQYF
cdr3_nt: TGTGCCAGTTCTCTCGGGGTAGCGGGGACTAGCACAGATACGCAGTATTTT

v_call: TRBV6-6
clone_size: .
d_call: .
j_call: TRBJ1-2
cdr3_aa: CASISTGSAGYGYTF
cdr3_nt: TGTGCCAGCATCAGCACAGGGTCTGCAGGCTATGGCTACACCTTC

v_call: TRBV10-3
clone_size: .
d_call: .
j_call: TRBJ1-1
cdr3_aa: CAISRNRENTEAFF
cdr3_nt: TGTGCCATCAGTCGTAACAGGGAGAACACTGAAGCTTTCTTT

v_call: TRBV7-9
clone_size: .
d_call: .
j_call: TRBJ1-1
cdr3_aa: CASSLEGVNTEAFF
cdr3_nt: TGTGCCAGCAGCTTAGAGGGAGTAAACACTGAAGCTTTCTTT

v_call: TRBV7-6
clone_size: .
d_call: .
j_call: TRBJ2-7
cdr3_aa: CASSPGGLGGYEQYF
cdr3_nt: TGTGCCAGCAGCCCTGGGGGGCTTGGGGGTTACGAGCAGTACTTC

v_call: TRBV11-3
clone_size: .
d_call: .
j_call: TRBJ1-2
cdr3_aa: CASSFTRAGDYGYTF
cdr3_nt: TGTGCCAGCAGCTTTACGAGGGCCGGGGACTATGGCTACACCTTC

v_call: TRBV9
clone_size: .
d_call: TRBD1
j_call: TRBJ2-7
cdr3_aa: CASSPSTGFPNEQYF
cdr3_nt: TGTGCCAGCAGCCCTTCGACAGGGTTCCCTAACGAGCAGTACTTC

v_call: TRBV11-2
clone_size: .
d_call: .
j_call: TRBJ1-1
cdr3_aa: CASSLRGDDEAFF
cdr3_nt: TGTGCCAGCAGCTTGAGGGGCGATGATGAAGCTTTCTTT

v_call: TRBV10-3
clone_size: .
d_call: TRBD1
j_call: TRBJ2-3
cdr3_aa: CAISPGQGSDTQYF
cdr3_nt: TGTGCCATCAGCCCGGGACAGGGTTCAGATACGCAGTATTTT

v_call: TRBV6-5
clone_size: .
d_call: TRBD2
j_call: TRBJ2-5
cdr3_aa: CASRGTSGGGETQYF
cdr3_nt: TGTGCCAGCAGGGGGACTAGCGGGGGCGGGGAGACCCAGTACTTC

v_call: TRBV6-1
clone_size: .
d_call: .
j_call: TRBJ2-2
cdr3_aa: CASGGSLNTGELFF
cdr3_nt: TGTGCCAGCGGGGGGTCCTTAAACACCGGGGAGCTGTTTTTT

v_call: TRBV5-1
clone_size: once
d_call: .
j_call: TRBJ1-6
cdr3_aa: CASSLDSSSPLHF
cdr3_nt: TGCGCCAGCAGCTTGGACAGTAGTTCACCCCTCCACTTT

v_call: TRBV30
clone_size: once
d_call: TRBD1
j_call: TRBJ2-7
cdr3_aa: CAWSQGDRVQSEQYF
cdr3_nt: TGTGCCTGGAGTCAGGGGGACAGGGTACAATCCGAGCAGTACTTC

v_call: TRBV7-6
clone_size: .
d_call: TRBD1
j_call: TRBJ2-7
cdr3_aa: CASSPPDRDHHEQYF
cdr3_nt: TGTGCCAGCAGCCCACCGGACAGGGACCACCACGAGCAGTACTTC

v_call: TRBV19
clone_size: .
d_call: TRBD1
j_call: TRBJ1-6
cdr3_aa: CASSTTGGTGWTPLHF
cdr3_nt: TGTGCCAGTAGTACTACCGGGGGGACAGGGTGGACACCCCTCCACTTT

v_call: TRBV6-5
clone_size: .
d_call: .
j_call: TRBJ1-1
cdr3_aa: CASGKGTLNTEAFF
cdr3_nt: TGTGCCAGCGGAAAAGGGACCTTGAACACTGAAGCTTTCTTT

v_call: TRBV20-1
clone_size: few
d_call: .
j_call: TRBJ1-1
cdr3_aa: CSASGSVGAFF
cdr3_nt: TGCAGTGCTAGTGGCTCTGTCGGAGCTTTCTTT

v_call: TRBV4-1
clone_size: .
d_call: .
j_call: TRBJ2-1
cdr3_aa: CASSQVVLNEQFF
cdr3_nt: TGCGCCAGCAGCCAAGTAGTGTTGAATGAGCAGTTCTTC

v_call: TRBV25-1
clone_size: few
d_call: .
j_call: TRBJ1-2
cdr3_aa: CASSEVRGGYTF
cdr3_nt: TGTGCCAGCAGTGAGGTCCGGGGAGGCTACACCTTC

v_call: TRBV27
clone_size: .
d_call: TRBD1
j_call: TRBJ2-7
cdr3_aa: CASSLRWQGAYEQYF
cdr3_nt: TGTGCCAGCAGTTTACGGTGGCAGGGGGCCTACGAGCAGTACTTC

v_call: TRBV7-9
clone_size: medium-sized
d_call: .
j_call: TRBJ1-5
cdr3_aa: CASSPGEGQPQHF
cdr3_nt: TGTGCCAGCAGCCCCGGGGAGGGTCAGCCCCAGCATTTT

v_call: TRBV11-2
clone_size: .
d_call: TRBD2
j_call: TRBJ2-1
cdr3_aa: CASSSGGAILNEQFF
cdr3_nt: TGTGCCAGCAGCTCCGGGGGGGCCATCCTCAATGAGCAGTTCTTC

v_call: TRBV7-2
clone_size: large
d_call: .
j_call: TRBJ2-7
cdr3_aa: CASSPGTSYEQYF
cdr3_nt: TGTGCCAGCAGCCCAGGGACATCCTACGAGCAGTACTTC

v_call: TRBV25-1
clone_size: .
d_call: TRBD2
j_call: TRBJ2-5
cdr3_aa: CASSGLALETQYF
cdr3_nt: TGTGCCAGCAGTGGACTAGCGTTGGAGACCCAGTACTTC